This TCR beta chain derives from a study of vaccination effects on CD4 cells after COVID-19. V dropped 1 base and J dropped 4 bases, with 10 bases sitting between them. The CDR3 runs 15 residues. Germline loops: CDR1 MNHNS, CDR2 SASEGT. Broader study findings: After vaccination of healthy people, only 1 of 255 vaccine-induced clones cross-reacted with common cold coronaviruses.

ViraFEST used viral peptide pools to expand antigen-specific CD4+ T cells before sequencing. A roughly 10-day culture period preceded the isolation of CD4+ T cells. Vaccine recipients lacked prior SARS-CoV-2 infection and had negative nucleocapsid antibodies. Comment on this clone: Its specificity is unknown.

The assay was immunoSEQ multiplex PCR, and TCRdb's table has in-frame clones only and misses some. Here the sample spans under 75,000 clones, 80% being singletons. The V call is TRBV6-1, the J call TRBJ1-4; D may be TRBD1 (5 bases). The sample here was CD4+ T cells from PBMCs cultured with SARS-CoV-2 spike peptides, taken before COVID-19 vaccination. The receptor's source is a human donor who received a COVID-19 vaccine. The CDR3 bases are TGTGCCAGCAGTGAAGGTGGGACGGGTAATGAAAAACTGTTTTTT. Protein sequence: CASSEGGTGNEKLFF.